This TCR beta chain is from a study of blood T cell repertoires in COVID-19. Overall study: The United States, Italy and Spain were the sources of the acute and convalescent COVID-19 samples. Nucleic acid was either cDNA or gDNA, and it came from T cells, B-cell-depleted T cells, or PBMCs.

The V end lost 6 bases, the J end lost 8 bases, and 22 bases lay between the germline ends. The CDR3 totals 15 residues. CDR1 WNHNN and CDR2 SYGVQD come from the germline V gene (reference sequence). Original analysis: Estimation of nucleated cell counts relied on the amplification of reference gene primers. The protocol was immunoSEQ multiplex PCR, while the TCRdb copy is restricted to in-frame clones and leaves out a portion. V and J calls and clone size are given by that table; D and trimming were obtained from the DNA. The table includes about 100,000 clones, approximately 89% detected once. The clonotype originates from a man between 45 and 60 years old with active COVID-19. This rearrangement joins TRBV10-1 to TRBJ1-1; a weak D match, TRBD1 (5 bases). Sequenced input: peripheral blood. CDR3 protein: CASSRHWTLTWEAFF. The CDR3 DNA follows: TGCGCCAGCAGCCGACACTGGACACTCACTTGGGAAGCTTTCTTT.